These T cell receptor beta chains were read from a single sample in a study of blood T cell repertoires in COVID-19. Assay: immunoSEQ multiplex PCR; the TCRdb copy retains only in-frame clones and omits some. The sample consists of fewer than 80,000 clones, roughly 89% of them appearing once. Sequences were obtained from peripheral blood. The receptors stem from a young man with acute or convalescent COVID-19. The CDR3 runs from the conserved cysteine through the conserved F or W. Each record gives: V gene, clone size, J gene, D gene, CDR3 DNA, CDR3 protein. D genes are given only for firm matches. Size is omitted from some rows. Given values are once, few, many or a class for expanded clones.

>TRBV11-2|-|TRBJ1-3|TRBD1
TGTGCCAGCAGCTTAGACGGGACAGGGGCTGGAAACACCATATATTTT
CASSLDGTGAGNTIYF
>TRBV5-4|-|TRBJ1-3|TRBD1
TGTGCCAGCAGCATAGACAGGGGGCACACCATATATTTT
CASSIDRGHTIYF
>TRBV7-2|-|TRBJ1-1|TRBD1
TGTGCCAGCAGAAGGGGGCTCACTGAAGCTTTCTTT
CASRRGLTEAFF
>TRBV4-2|-|TRBJ1-1|TRBD1
TGTGCCAGCACAAAGACAGGGGAAGTTCATACTGAAGCTTTCTTT
CASTKTGEVHTEAFF
>TRBV6-5|-|TRBJ1-5|-
TGTGCCAGCAGGCAGTCGCGGAGGTCGAATCAGCCCCAGCATTTT
CASRQSRRSNQPQHF
>TRBV9|-|TRBJ1-2|-
TGTGCCAGCAGCGTAGGACAGCGTAACTATGGCTACACCTTC
CASSVGQRNYGYTF
>TRBV10-1|once|TRBJ1-4|-
TGCGCCAGCAGTGACCGTGAAAAACTGTTTTTT
CASSDREKLFF
>TRBV10-3|-|TRBJ2-3|-
TGTGCCATCGGGGGGGCCCCGGATTATACGCAGTATTTT
CAIGGAPDYTQYF
>TRBV7-3|-|TRBJ2-3|-
TGTGCCAGCAGCTTAAGGCGGTTAGATACGCAGTATTTT
CASSLRRLDTQYF
>TRBV5-1|-|TRBJ1-2|TRBD1
TGCGCCAGCAGCATAGACAGGGAAATGGATGGCTACACCTTC
CASSIDREMDGYTF
>TRBV6-2/TRBV6-3|few|TRBJ2-7|-
TGTGCCAGCAGCGTACAGCGGGCGACCTACGAGCAGTACTTC
CASSVQRATYEQYF
>TRBV11-2|-|TRBJ2-5|TRBD1
TGTGCCAGCAGCTCACAGGGGATGGGAGAGACCCAGTACTTC
CASSSQGMGETQYF
>TRBV12-3/TRBV12-4|-|TRBJ2-5|-
TGTGCCAGCAGTTTAGGGCTCAAAGAGACCCAGTACTTC
CASSLGLKETQYF
>TRBV6-6|-|TRBJ1-3|TRBD1
TGTGCCAGCAGGCGAACGACAGGGACAAGCTCTGGAAACACCATATATTTT
CASRRTTGTSSGNTIYF
>TRBV28|-|TRBJ2-2|-
TGTGCCAGCACCTTGACCGGGGAGCTGTTTTTT
CASTLTGELFF
>TRBV6-2/TRBV6-3|-|TRBJ1-2|-
TGTGCCAGCAGTTACGACTCTACAGGGAACTATGGCTACACCTTC
CASSYDSTGNYGYTF
>TRBV2|-|TRBJ1-2|TRBD1
TGTGCCAGCGATCCGGGACAGGGGACCGGAGGCTATGGCTACACCTTC
CASDPGQGTGGYGYTF
>TRBV6-1|-|TRBJ1-2|-
TGTGCCAGCAGTCTCCTGACACAGAACTATGGCTACACCTTC
CASSLLTQNYGYTF
>TRBV5-4|-|TRBJ1-2|TRBD1
TGTGCCAGCAGCTTGCCGTATACAAGGGGGCTGAACTATGGCTACACCTTC
CASSLPYTRGLNYGYTF
>TRBV2|-|TRBJ1-5|-
TGTGCCAGCAGTGACAGAATTAGCAATCAGCCCCAGCATTTT
CASSDRISNQPQHF
>TRBV10-3|-|TRBJ2-3|TRBD2
TGTGCCATCAGTACTAGCGGTGGTGCAGATACGCAGTATTTT
CAISTSGGADTQYF
>TRBV7-6|few|TRBJ1-4|TRBD1
TGTGCCAGCAGCCAAAGACAGACAGGGCAAAGTGAAAAACTGTTTTTT
CASSQRQTGQSEKLFF
>TRBV6-5|-|TRBJ2-3|-
TGTGCCAGCAGGGGGGGAATCGAAGATACGCAGTATTTT
CASRGGIEDTQYF
>TRBV5-7|-|TRBJ1-6|-
TGTGCCAGCAGCCTGGAGAAGGTCAGGGATTCACCCCTCCACTTT
CASSLEKVRDSPLHF
>TRBV3-1/TRBV3-2|-|TRBJ1-1|TRBD1
TGTGCCAGCAGCCAAGATTTTCGACAGGGCGTGGAAACTGAAGCTTTCTTT
CASSQDFRQGVETEAFF
>TRBV18|-|TRBJ1-2|-
TGTGCCAGCTCACCACTAGAATATCCTAACTATGGCTACACCTTC
CASSPLEYPNYGYTF
>TRBV19|once|TRBJ1-5|TRBD1
TGTGCCAGTAGTATTTCAGGGACAGGGGCATTCAATCAGCCCCAGCATTTT
CASSISGTGAFNQPQHF
>TRBV4-1|-|TRBJ2-2|TRBD1
TGCGCCAGCAGCCAAGGACAGGGCTCCAACACCGGGGAGCTGTTTTTT
CASSQGQGSNTGELFF
>TRBV7-6|-|TRBJ1-6|-
TGTGCCAGCAGCTTAGCGGGCGTCTATAATTCACCCCTCCACTTT
CASSLAGVYNSPLHF
>TRBV12-3/TRBV12-4|-|TRBJ1-2|-
TGTGCCAGCAGTTTTTTGGAGGGGTATGGCTACACCTTC
CASSFLEGYGYTF
>TRBV19|-|TRBJ1-5|-
TGTGCCAGTAGCCCAGCCCGGGGGTCTAGCAATCAGCCCCAGCATTTT
CASSPARGSSNQPQHF
>TRBV10-3|-|TRBJ1-1|TRBD1
TGTGCCATCAGTCGAACAGGGGACACTGAAGCTTTCTTT
CAISRTGDTEAFF
>TRBV20-1|-|TRBJ1-2|-
TGCAGTGCTGAGGTCCTCTATGGCTACACCTTC
CSAEVLYGYTF
>TRBV27|-|TRBJ2-1|-
TGTGCCAGCAGTTTATCGGGAATCTGGGCCGGGAACAATGAGCAGTTCTTC
CASSLSGIWAGNNEQFF
>TRBV13|-|TRBJ2-3|TRBD1
TGTGCCAGCAGCTTAGGGGACAGGGACCTAAATACGCAGTATTTT
CASSLGDRDLNTQYF
>TRBV2|-|TRBJ2-5|TRBD1
TGTGCCAGCTCCCCCCAAGGACCAGGGGGCGAGACCCAGTACTTC
CASSPQGPGGETQYF
>TRBV30|-|TRBJ2-3|-
TGTGCCTGGAGTGTAGAGGGAGATACGCAGTATTTT
CAWSVEGDTQYF
>TRBV5-1|-|TRBJ2-7|TRBD1
TGCGCCAGCAGCTGGGGGACAGGTGCCTACGAGCAGTACTTC
CASSWGTGAYEQYF
>TRBV2|-|TRBJ2-1|TRBD2
TGTGCCAGCAGCGCCCCGGGGCTAGCGGGAGGGGACGCAAACGAGCAGTTCTTC
CASSAPGLAGGDANEQFF
>TRBV29-1|-|TRBJ1-5|TRBD1
TGCAGCGTAGCTCTCGGGACAGGGGGTGAGCCCCAGCATTTT
CSVALGTGGEPQHF
>TRBV7-9|-|TRBJ2-1|TRBD2
TGTGCCAGCAGCCCCCGGGGACTAGCGGGAAAAGCCCATGAGCAGTTCTTC
CASSPRGLAGKAHEQFF
>TRBV7-3|-|TRBJ1-1|-
TGTGCCAGCAGCTTATTTCCGGGGATTGAAGCTTTCTTT
CASSLFPGIEAFF
>TRBV6-5|-|TRBJ1-3|-
TGTGCCAGCAGTTACGGAGGCGCCAGCTCTGGAAACACCATATATTTT
CASSYGGASSGNTIYF
>TRBV6-1|-|TRBJ2-3|-
TGTGCCAGCAGTGAATATTCAGATACGCAGTATTTT
CASSEYSDTQYF
>TRBV19|-|TRBJ1-4|-
TGTGCCAGTAGTACAACAGGTACTAATGAAAAACTGTTTTTT
CASSTTGTNEKLFF
>TRBV19|-|TRBJ2-3|TRBD2
TGTGCCAGTAGTCCTCGACTAGCGGGGGGAGATACGCAGTATTTT
CASSPRLAGGDTQYF
>TRBV12-3/TRBV12-4|-|TRBJ1-2|TRBD1
TGTGCCAGCAGACCCCAGGGGGCGGAGGGCTACACCTTC
CASRPQGAEGYTF
>TRBV18|-|TRBJ2-7|-
TGTGCCAGCTCACCTGGGAGCAGAGGGCGCTACGAGCAGTACTTC
CASSPGSRGRYEQYF
>TRBV7-3|-|TRBJ1-6|-
TGTGCCAGCAGCTTAATCGGAGGGAACGATTCACCCCTCCACTTT
CASSLIGGNDSPLHF
>TRBV30|-|TRBJ1-1|-
TGTGCCTGGAGTACCGGGGGGTACACTGAAGCTTTCTTT
CAWSTGGYTEAFF
>TRBV19|-|TRBJ2-7|TRBD1
TGTGCCAGTACCTCGACAGGGGAGGACTACGAGCAGTACTTC
CASTSTGEDYEQYF
>TRBV30|-|TRBJ1-2|TRBD1
TGTGCCTGGAGACAGGGGTTTGAGGGCTACACCTTC
CAWRQGFEGYTF
>TRBV11-2|-|TRBJ2-3|TRBD2
TGTGCCAGCAGCCTAAACGGACTAGCGGGTAGCACAGATACGCAGTATTTT
CASSLNGLAGSTDTQYF
>TRBV30|once|TRBJ1-1|-
TGTGCCTGGAGAGACGGAGCGGGGACTGAAGCTTTCTTT
CAWRDGAGTEAFF
>TRBV5-4|-|TRBJ1-1|-
TGTGCCAGCAGCCCTGGGGGGGATAGGAGGACTGAAGCTTTCTTT
CASSPGGDRRTEAFF
>TRBV5-1|-|TRBJ1-4|-
TGCGCCAGCAGCTTGGCTGGGCCGTCTAATGAAAAACTGTTTTTT
CASSLAGPSNEKLFF
>TRBV5-1|-|TRBJ2-3|-
TGCGCCAGCACCCCGGGTAGAAACACAGATACGCAGTATTTT
CASTPGRNTDTQYF
>TRBV18|-|TRBJ1-2|-
TGTGCCAGCTCACCTGCCGCAGGCTATGGCTACACCTTC
CASSPAAGYGYTF
>TRBV18|-|TRBJ1-2|-
TGTGCCAGCTCACCAGTTCGGGGAGGCTACACCTTC
CASSPVRGGYTF
>TRBV6-4|-|TRBJ2-3|-
TGTGCCAGCAGTGACTCCCTAGCAGCAGATACGCAGTATTTT
CASSDSLAADTQYF